Below, 29 T cell receptor beta chains from the same sample are listed, as sequenced in a study of blood T cell repertoires in COVID-19. The table came from immunoSEQ multiplex PCR; TCRdb's copy has only in-frame clones and leaves some out. This sample carries 100,000 to 150,000 clones, roughly 80% of them seen once, and the ten largest clones take roughly 5.5%. Sample: peripheral blood. These receptors all come from a man between 60 and 70 years old with acute or convalescent COVID-19.

The V gene is TRBV7-6, the J gene TRBJ2-2, with 8 bases identical to TRBD1. V lost 0 bases to trimming and J lost 5 bases; unmatched junction nucleotides: 8. This CDR3 spans 17 amino acids. Germline CDR1 and CDR2: SGHVS and FNYEAQ. CDR3 amino acids: CASSLAPAGGETGELFF. CDR3 nucleotides: TGTGCCAGCAGCTTAGCGCCGGCAGGGGGCGAGACCGGGGAGCTGTTTTTT.

The rearrangement links TRBV2 to TRBJ2-4, with TRBD1 matching over 9 bases. Per the germline V gene, CDR1 is SNHLY and CDR2 is FYNNEI. The CDR3 sequence is 17 residues long. V shed 4 bases, J shed 1 base, and the junction held 8 bases outside the gene matches. DNA for the CDR3: TGTGCCAGCAGTGGGGGACAGGGATACGCCGCCAAAAACATTCAGTACTTC. Its translation is CASSGGQGYAAKNIQYF. Using reference TRBV2 and TRBJ2-4 for the parts outside the CDR3, the full variable domain is EPEVTQTPSHQVTQMGQEVILRCVPISNHLYFYWYRQILGQKVEFLVSFYNNEISEKSEIFDDQFSVERPDGSNFTLKIRSTKLEDSAMYFCASSGGQGYAAKNIQYFGAGTRLSVL.

V and J are TRBV9 and TRBJ1-1; no reliable D call. This CDR3 contains 16 residues. CDR1 is SGDLS and CDR2 is YYNGEE in the germline V gene. V was cut by 5 bases and J by 9 bases, with 26 bases left in between. CDR3 DNA sequence: TGTGCCAGCAGTTCCCTTTCCGCCAATTTCAAGCCTAAAGCTTTCTTT. Translating it yields CASSSLSANFKPKAFF.

V gene TRBV6-1 combines with J gene TRBJ1-2; D ambiguous. The germline V gene encodes CDR1 MNHNS and CDR2 SASEGT. Trimming removed 0 bases from V and 2 bases from J, with 7 bases in between. This CDR3 is built from 14 residues. The DNA of the CDR3 is TGTGCCAGCAGTGAAGCGTCCCAGAACTATGGCTACACCTTC. This translates into CASSEASQNYGYTF.

The chain couples TRBV2 to TRBJ1-5, with 7 bases that match TRBD1. Losses at the gene ends were 4 bases for V and 1 base for J; bases not matched to a gene: 4. Germline V CDR1 and CDR2: SNHLY, FYNNEI. This CDR3 is 15 amino acids long. The CDR3 loop is CASSGQGLSNQPQHF. Written as DNA, the CDR3 is TGTGCCAGCAGTGGACAGGGTTTAAGCAATCAGCCCCAGCATTTT.

This clone was seen a handful of times. This rearrangement joins TRBV2 to TRBJ2-7, with TRBD2 identical over 12 bases. V lost 6 bases and J lost 6; bases outside the gene matches: 9. This CDR3 comprises 15 residues. CDR1 and CDR2 (germline): SNHLY, FYNNEI. CDR3: CASSSGLAGTSEQYF. In nucleotides, the CDR3 is TGTGCCAGCAGCTCCGGACTAGCGGGGACCAGCGAGCAGTACTTC. The whole variable domain, filled in from reference TRBV2 and TRBJ2-7, reads EPEVTQTPSHQVTQMGQEVILRCVPISNHLYFYWYRQILGQKVEFLVSFYNNEISEKSEIFDDQFSVERPDGSNFTLKIRSTKLEDSAMYFCASSSGLAGTSEQYFGPGTRLTVT.

V is TRBV3-1 (or the pseudogene TRBV3-2) and J is TRBJ1-4; 10 positions agree with TRBD1. CDR1 and CDR2 (germline): LGHDT, YNNKEL (reference sequence). Germline trimming cut 6 bases from V and 10 bases from J; bases unmatched to any gene: 14. CDR3 length equals 16 residues. For the CDR3, the DNA is TGTGCCAGCAGTCAACAACCGGGACAGGGGTATCGAAAACTGTTTTTT. Translating it yields CASSQQPGQGYRKLFF.

The J gene is TRBJ2-7, the V gene TRBV27; 7 positions agree with TRBD1. J lost 0 bases, V lost 2 bases, and 7 bases had no gene match. There are 16 residues in the CDR3. In germline, CDR1 is MNHEY, CDR2 SMNVEV (reference sequence). CDR3 amino acids: CASSLKGTAHSYEQYF. The CDR3 DNA reads TGTGCCAGCAGTTTAAAAGGGACAGCACACTCCTACGAGCAGTACTTC.

The rearrangement joins TRBV11-3 to TRBJ2-2, with 9 bases identical to TRBD2. Per the germline V gene, CDR1 is SGHNT and CDR2 is YENEEA. The CDR3 is made up of 16 amino acids. With 5 bases clipped from V and 0 bases from J, the junction kept 4 bases outside the gene matches. The CDR3 protein is CASSHRLAANTGELFF. The DNA of the CDR3 is TGTGCCAGCAGCCACCGACTAGCGGCGAACACCGGGGAGCTGTTTTTT. Based on the CDR3 plus reference TRBV11-3 and TRBJ2-2, the full variable domain is EAGVVQSPRYKIIEKKQPVAFWCNPISGHNTLYWYLQNLGQGPELLIRYENEEAVDDSQLPKDRFSAERLKGVDSTLKIQPAELGDSAVYLCASSHRLAANTGELFFGEGSRLTVL.

V is TRBV15 and J is TRBJ1-3; weak D call: TRBD1 (5 bases). Trimming cost V 1 base and J 7 bases, with 14 bases left between them. The CDR3 runs to 15 residues. In germline, CDR1 is LNHNV, CDR2 YYDKDF (reference sequence). CDR3 in DNA: TGTGCCACCAGCAGAGTTCCCAGGGCCGAGAACACCATATATTTT. It encodes CATSRVPRAENTIYF.

V gene TRBV24-1 combines with J gene TRBJ2-1; D is perhaps TRBD2 (6 bases). There are 16 residues in the CDR3. V was cut by 4 bases and J by 7 bases, with 19 bases left in between. Germline CDR1 and CDR2: KGHDR and SFDVKD. CDR3 protein: CATSEWGGGIRNEQFF. DNA of the CDR3: TGTGCCACCAGTGAGTGGGGTGGGGGGATAAGGAATGAGCAGTTCTTC.

This chain connects TRBV5-1 to TRBJ1-4; TRBD1 aligns across 11 bases. J was trimmed by 0 bases and V by 9 bases; bases with no gene match: 7. This CDR3 has 16 residues. Germline CDR1 and CDR2: SGHRS and YFSETQ. This chain's CDR3 is CATRTGGMATNEKLFF. CDR3 bases: TGCGCCACCCGGACAGGGGGCATGGCAACTAATGAAAAACTGTTTTTT. The full variable domain, with the rest looked up from reference TRBV5-1 and TRBJ1-4, is KAGVTQTPRYLIKTRGQQVTLSCSPISGHRSVSWYQQTPGQGLQFLFEYFSETQRNKGNFPGRFSGRQFSNSRSEMNVSTLELGDSALYLCATRTGGMATNEKLFFGSGTQLSVL.

The chain joins TRBV6-6 to TRBJ2-7; D call uncertain. The CDR3 sequence is 12 residues long. The germline V and J ends were trimmed by 2 bases and 5 bases, with 7 bases remaining between them. Germline V gives CDR1 MNHNY, CDR2 SVGAGI (reference sequence). The CDR3 region is CASSYVSDEQYF. Here the CDR3 DNA reads TGTGCCAGCAGTTACGTGTCAGACGAGCAGTACTTC.

V and J are TRBV7-9 and TRBJ2-3; 9 positions agree with TRBD2. CDR3 size: 15 residues. Germline assignment: CDR1 SEHNR and CDR2 FQNEAQ (reference sequence). V lost 5 bases to trimming and J lost 1 base; unmatched junction nucleotides: 4. CDR3 protein: CASSGPSGGTDTQYF. The CDR3 bases are TGTGCCAGCAGCGGTCCTAGCGGGGGCACAGATACGCAGTATTTT.

The chain is built from TRBV11-3 and TRBJ1-4; 9 nucleotides align to TRBD1. The CDR3 loop spans 14 amino acids. V lost 5 bases and J lost 8; bases outside the gene matches: 6. The germline V gene encodes CDR1 SGHNT and CDR2 YENEEA. The CDR3 protein is CASSHRGRQEKLFF. CDR3 nucleotide sequence: TGTGCCAGCAGCCACAGGGGGCGTCAGGAAAAACTGTTTTTT.

The rearrangement joins TRBV5-1 to TRBJ2-5; TRBD2 might be the D (7 bases). V was pared by 0 bases and J by 5 bases, with 20 bases between. This CDR3 has 17 residues. Germline loops: CDR1 SGHRS, CDR2 YFSETQ. CDR3 region: CASSLGAFGGAEETQYF. CDR3 nucleotide sequence: TGCGCCAGCAGCTTGGGAGCGTTTGGGGGGGCTGAGGAGACCCAGTACTTC. Full variable domain (remainder filled in from reference TRBV5-1 and TRBJ2-5): KAGVTQTPRYLIKTRGQQVTLSCSPISGHRSVSWYQQTPGQGLQFLFEYFSETQRNKGNFPGRFSGRQFSNSRSEMNVSTLELGDSALYLCASSLGAFGGAEETQYFGPGTRLLVL.

Remarks on this clone: Other DNA sequences in the same sample also yield this CDR3. The V and J genes are TRBV4-1 and TRBJ1-2; D might be TRBD1 (6 bases). The CDR3 is 13 amino acids. Germline V CDR1 and CDR2: MGHRA, YSYEKL. The ends were cut back, 0 bases at V and 5 bases at J, with 7 bases in the middle. In DNA, the CDR3 is TGCGCCAGCAGCCAAGACAGGGGATATGGCTACACCTTC. As protein: CASSQDRGYGYTF.

The chain couples TRBV7-9 to TRBJ2-7; D may be TRBD2 (5 bases). The ends were cut back, 0 bases at V and 3 bases at J, with 12 bases in the middle. CDR1 is SEHNR and CDR2 is FQNEAQ in the germline V gene (reference sequence). CDR3 length: 15 amino acids. The CDR3 bases are TGTGCCAGCAGCTTAGCGCGCCCCGGGATCTACGAGCAGTACTTC. Translation gives CASSLARPGIYEQYF.

This clone was picked up a small number of times. Different DNA sequences within this sample yield the same CDR3. The chain is built from TRBV2 and TRBJ2-2; 12 bases align to TRBD2. The CDR3 has 14 amino acids. V lost 6 bases and J lost 4; bases outside the gene matches: 0. The V gene's germline CDR1 is SNHLY and CDR2 FYNNEI. The CDR3 is CASRGLAGTGELFF. CDR3 in DNA: TGTGCCAGCAGGGGACTAGCGGGCACCGGGGAGCTGTTTTTT. Supplemented by reference TRBV2 and TRBJ2-2, the full variable domain reads EPEVTQTPSHQVTQMGQEVILRCVPISNHLYFYWYRQILGQKVEFLVSFYNNEISEKSEIFDDQFSVERPDGSNFTLKIRSTKLEDSAMYFCASRGLAGTGELFFGEGSRLTVL.

J is TRBJ1-5 and V is TRBV6-6, with a weak D call TRBD1 (6 bases). The ends were cut back, 5 bases at V and 0 bases at J, with 17 bases in the middle. This CDR3 region has 17 residues. The germline V gene encodes CDR1 MNHNY and CDR2 SVGAGI (reference sequence). As DNA, the CDR3 is TGTGCCAGCAGTCGTTTTGACAGGCGATATAGCAATCAGCCCCAGCATTTT. It codes for CASSRFDRRYSNQPQHF.

The J gene is TRBJ2-5, the V gene TRBV2; no clear D. V lost 7 bases and J lost 5, with 14 bases in between. Per the germline V gene, CDR1 is SNHLY and CDR2 is FYNNEI. The CDR3 spans 13 residues. Here the CDR3 DNA reads TGTGCCAGCAATCGGGTAGCCGACGAGACCCAGTACTTC. Its protein is CASNRVADETQYF.

This chain links TRBV5-4 with TRBJ1-1; the D is unclear. In germline, CDR1 is SGHNT, CDR2 YYREEE (reference sequence). V lost 4 bases to trimming and J lost 0 bases, with 10 bases between them. The CDR3 runs 14 residues. The CDR3 nucleotides read TGTGCCAGCAGCCTGGGAGGGCTGAACACTGAAGCTTTCTTT. Translating gives CASSLGGLNTEAFF.

The chain has TRBV11-2 and TRBJ1-2, with 11 bases matching TRBD1. Germline CDR1 SGHAT, CDR2 FQNNGV. V lost 4 bases and J lost 3; bases outside the gene matches: 1. The length of the CDR3 is 14 residues. CDR3 sequence: CASSSGQGDYGYTF. CDR3 sequence (DNA): TGTGCCAGCAGCTCGGGACAGGGGGACTATGGCTACACCTTC.

This chain joins TRBV29-1 and TRBJ1-1, with D perhaps matching TRBD1 (6 bases). Germline V gene lookup returns CDR1 SQVTM and CDR2 ANQGSEA. The CDR3 extends over 13 amino acids. V was trimmed by 5 bases and J by 0 bases, leaving 10 bases between them. This CDR3 is CSVLQGMNTEAFF. Written as DNA, the CDR3 is TGCAGCGTTTTACAGGGAATGAACACTGAAGCTTTCTTT.

The genes are TRBV19 and TRBJ1-1; D remains ambiguous. The germline V gene encodes CDR1 LNHDA and CDR2 SQIVND (reference sequence). The CDR3 runs to 13 residues. Deletions cut 0 bases from V and 1 base from J, with 3 bases between. The CDR3 region has the DNA TGTGCCAGTAGTATAGACAGGAACACTGAAGCTTTCTTT. Its protein is CASSIDRNTEAFF.

This clone was detected once. The chain employs TRBV3-1 (or the pseudogene TRBV3-2) and TRBJ1-2; the D gene is possibly TRBD1 (5 bases). Germline V CDR1 and CDR2: LGHDT, YNNKEL (reference sequence). The CDR3 is 14 residues long. The V end lost 4 bases, the J end lost 3 bases, and 12 bases lay between the germline ends. CDR3 coding DNA: TGTGCCAGCAGCCCCCTGGGGGGTCACTATGGCTACACCTTC. It codes for CASSPLGGHYGYTF.

This clone came up once. The chain is built from TRBV2 and TRBJ2-3; 9 bases align to TRBD2. With 4 bases clipped from V and 9 bases from J, the junction kept 14 bases outside the gene matches. The V gene's germline CDR1 is SNHLY and CDR2 FYNNEI. The CDR3 covers 16 residues. CDR3: CASSGRGSGGTVTQYF. In nucleotides, the CDR3 is TGTGCCAGCAGTGGACGGGGTAGCGGGGGTACGGTCACGCAGTATTTT.

This sequence joins TRBV10-2 and TRBJ2-3, with TRBD2 matching over 8 bases. V lost 4 bases, J lost 2 bases, and 8 bases stayed unmatched. The germline V gene encodes CDR1 WSHSY and CDR2 SAAADI. The CDR3 length is 16 residues. The CDR3 nucleotides read TGCGCCAGCAGTGTCTACGGACTAGCCGCCACAGATACGCAGTATTTT. Translation gives CASSVYGLAATDTQYF.

The chain uses TRBV5-1 and TRBJ2-2; a possible D gene is TRBD1 (5 bases). The CDR3 consists of 13 residues. The germline CDR1 and CDR2 sequences are SGHRS and YFSETQ. V lost 4 bases and J 1 base, leaving 5 bases between the germline ends. The CDR3, as DNA: TGCGCCAGCAGCCAGGGGAACACCGGGGAGCTGTTTTTT. This translates into CASSQGNTGELFF.